This T cell receptor (beta chain) was retrieved from a study of T cells in narcolepsy. On the study more broadly: Enrolled donors included narcolepsy type 1 or type 2 patients and healthy controls. Study conclusions and caveats: HCRT-specific and TRIB2-specific autoreactive clonotypes appeared among same-patient CSF and blood CD4+ clonotypes.

Measured with immunoSEQ multiplex PCR; TCRdb has only the in-frame clones, and not every one. The sample includes roughly 15,000 clones, less than 90% of them seen just once. Trimming pared 4 bases from V and 8 bases from J, leaving 17 bases between. The germline CDR1 and CDR2 sequences are MNHNS and SASEGT. The CDR3 is 14 residues long. Regarding this clone: No antigen is known for it.

The sample was memory (CD45RA-) CD4+ T cells from blood. J is TRBJ1-2 and V is TRBV6-1; possible D gene TRBD1, 5 bases. This TCR was recovered from a human donor in good health. CDR3 in DNA: TGTGCCAGCAGTGTTACCCACCGCCGGGGGGGCTACACCTTC. Its protein product is CASSVTHRRGGYTF.